The entry below gives a single T cell receptor (beta chain) sequence along with its context. Negatively enriched CD4+ T cells were divided by CD45RA into naive and memory. The data belong to a study of shared clonotypes between healthy human individuals. Clones were read by immunoSEQ multiplex PCR, and TCRdb kept only the in-frame ones, dropping some. The table lists over a million clones, 95% to 97% of them singletons. Germline CDR1 is MNHNS and CDR2 is SASEGT. The ends were cut back, 6 bases at V and 0 bases at J, with 9 bases in the middle. CDR3 length: 15 residues. The sequenced sample was naive CD4+ T cells sorted from blood. Subset in this sample: CD45RA+ positively selected. This receptor was identified in a young man in good health. The chain is built from TRBV6-1 and TRBJ2-6; no reliable D call. CDR3 amino acids: CASRDGHSGANVLTF. The CDR3 DNA sequence: TGTGCCAGCAGAGATGGGCACTCTGGGGCCAACGTCCTGACTTTC.